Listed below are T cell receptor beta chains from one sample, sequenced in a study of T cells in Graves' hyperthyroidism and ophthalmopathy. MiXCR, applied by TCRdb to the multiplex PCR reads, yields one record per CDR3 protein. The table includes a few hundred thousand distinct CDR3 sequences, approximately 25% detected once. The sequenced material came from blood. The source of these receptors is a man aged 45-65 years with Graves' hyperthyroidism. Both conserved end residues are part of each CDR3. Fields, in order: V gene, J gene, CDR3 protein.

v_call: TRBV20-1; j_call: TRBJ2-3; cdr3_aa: CSALQGARDTQYF
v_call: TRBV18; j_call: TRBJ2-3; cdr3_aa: CASSRSQGQGRDTQYF
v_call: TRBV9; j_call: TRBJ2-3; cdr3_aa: CASSARQGEGADTQYF
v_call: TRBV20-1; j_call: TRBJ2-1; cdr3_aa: CSALRELPNEQFF
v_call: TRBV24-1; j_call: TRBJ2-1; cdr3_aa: CATSDLSGRLAGLSSYNEQFF
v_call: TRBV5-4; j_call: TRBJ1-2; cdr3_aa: CASSPQQGNYGYTF
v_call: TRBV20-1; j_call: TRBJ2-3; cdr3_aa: CSASGMAGVLSDTQYF
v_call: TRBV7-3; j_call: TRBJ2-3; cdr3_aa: CASSEGERGRRDTQYF
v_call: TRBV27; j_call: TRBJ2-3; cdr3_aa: CASSKYRGSGTDTQYF
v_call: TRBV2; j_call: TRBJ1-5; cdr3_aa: CASSEVGRNQPQHF
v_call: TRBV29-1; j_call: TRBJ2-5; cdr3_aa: CSVDVSSGETQYF
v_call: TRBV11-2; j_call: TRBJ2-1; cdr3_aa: CASSTTSGRDDEQFF
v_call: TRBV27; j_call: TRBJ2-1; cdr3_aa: CASKLGPEQFF
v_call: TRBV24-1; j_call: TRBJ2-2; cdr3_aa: CATSDFLSTGRTGELFF
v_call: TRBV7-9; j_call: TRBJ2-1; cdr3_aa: CASSFEYNEQFF
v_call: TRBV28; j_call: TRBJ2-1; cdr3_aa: CASDGLAGTPNEQFF
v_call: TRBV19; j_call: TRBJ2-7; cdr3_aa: CASSTLGAGYYEQYF
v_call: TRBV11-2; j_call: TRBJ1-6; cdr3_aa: CASSLPDRTDSPLHF
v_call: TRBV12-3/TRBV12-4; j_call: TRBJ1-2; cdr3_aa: CASTTNPANYGYTF
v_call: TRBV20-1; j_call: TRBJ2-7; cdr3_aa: CSATGESSYEQYF
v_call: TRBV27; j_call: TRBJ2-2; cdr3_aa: CASSFGQDAGELFF
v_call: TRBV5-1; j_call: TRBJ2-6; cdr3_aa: CASSLTRAGANVLTF
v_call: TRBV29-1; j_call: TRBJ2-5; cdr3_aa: CSVQQIQETQYF
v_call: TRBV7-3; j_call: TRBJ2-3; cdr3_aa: CASSWSSGDADTQYF
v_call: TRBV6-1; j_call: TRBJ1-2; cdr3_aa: CASSAPSGGYTF
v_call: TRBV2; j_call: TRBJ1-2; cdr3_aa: CASSEALDPTSGYTF
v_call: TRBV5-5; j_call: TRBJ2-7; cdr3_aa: CASTLGTSGMGEQYF